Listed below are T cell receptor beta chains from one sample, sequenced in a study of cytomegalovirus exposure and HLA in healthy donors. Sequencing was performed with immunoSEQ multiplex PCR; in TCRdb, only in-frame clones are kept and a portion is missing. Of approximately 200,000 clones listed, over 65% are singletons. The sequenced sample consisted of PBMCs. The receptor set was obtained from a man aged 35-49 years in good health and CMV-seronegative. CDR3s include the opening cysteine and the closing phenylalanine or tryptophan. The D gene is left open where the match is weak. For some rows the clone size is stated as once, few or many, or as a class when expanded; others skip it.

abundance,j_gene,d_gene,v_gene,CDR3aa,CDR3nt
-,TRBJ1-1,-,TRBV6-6,CASSYSSGGTEAFF,TGTGCCAGCAGTTATTCCAGCGGGGGTACTGAAGCTTTCTTT
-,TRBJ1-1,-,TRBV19,CASSIAENTEAFF,TGTGCCAGTAGTATTGCAGAGAACACTGAAGCTTTCTTT
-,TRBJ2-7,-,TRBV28,CASTGSYEQYF,TGTGCCAGCACAGGGTCCTACGAGCAGTACTTC
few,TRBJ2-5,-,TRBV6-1,CASRLAIQETQYF,TGTGCCAGCAGGCTAGCGATTCAAGAGACCCAGTACTTC
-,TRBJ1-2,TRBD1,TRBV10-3,CATHAGDSYGYTF,TGTGCCACACACGCAGGGGACAGCTATGGCTACACCTTC
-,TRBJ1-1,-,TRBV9,CASTRSGGLGTEAFF,TGTGCCAGCACCCGTAGTGGGGGGTTAGGGACTGAAGCTTTCTTT
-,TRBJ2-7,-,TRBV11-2,CASSLGRGLYEQYF,TGTGCCAGCAGCTTAGGGAGGGGGCTATACGAGCAGTACTTC
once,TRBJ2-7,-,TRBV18,CASSASIPGPQSYEQYF,TGTGCCAGCTCAGCTAGTATCCCGGGTCCTCAGTCCTACGAGCAGTACTTC
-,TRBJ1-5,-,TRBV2,CASKGRGLESQPQHF,TGTGCCAGCAAAGGGCGGGGTTTGGAAAGTCAGCCCCAGCATTTT
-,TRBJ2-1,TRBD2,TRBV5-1,CASSLGGGARNEQFF,TGCGCCAGCAGCTTAGGCGGGGGAGCCAGAAATGAGCAGTTCTTC
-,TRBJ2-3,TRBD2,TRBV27,CASSSMTSGGTDTQYF,TGTGCCAGCAGTTCGATGACTAGCGGGGGCACAGATACGCAGTATTTT
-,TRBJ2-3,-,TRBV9,CASSLPSGRNTQYF,TGTGCCAGCAGCCTTCCCTCAGGCCGGAATACGCAGTATTTT
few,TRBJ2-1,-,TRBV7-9,CASSLSSGGFHEQFF,TGTGCCAGCAGCTTATCGTCTGGCGGGTTTCATGAGCAGTTCTTC
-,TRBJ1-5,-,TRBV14,CASSQAPNQPQHF,TGTGCCAGCAGCCAAGCCCCTAATCAGCCCCAGCATTTT
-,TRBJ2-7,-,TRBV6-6,CASSYRETGRGEQYF,TGTGCCAGCAGTTACCGAGAGACAGGTCGCGGGGAGCAGTACTTC
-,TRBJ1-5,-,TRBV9,CASSVGGGGNQPQHF,TGTGCCAGCAGCGTAGGGGGGGGTGGGAATCAGCCCCAGCATTTT
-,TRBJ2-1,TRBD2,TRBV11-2,CASSLDLAGVVDEQFF,TGTGCCAGCAGCTTAGATCTGGCGGGAGTAGTAGATGAGCAGTTCTTC
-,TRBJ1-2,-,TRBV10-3,CAIRQTGIYGYTF,TGTGCCATCCGACAGACAGGCATCTATGGCTACACCTTC
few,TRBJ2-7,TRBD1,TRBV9,CASSVAGQGYEQYF,TGTGCCAGCAGCGTAGCGGGACAGGGCTACGAGCAGTACTTC
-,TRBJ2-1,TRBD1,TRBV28,CASRATGVVHNEQFF,TGTGCCAGCAGAGCCACAGGGGTGGTACACAATGAGCAGTTCTTC
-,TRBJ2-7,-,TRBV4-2,CASSQGASGDPYEQYF,TGTGCCAGCAGCCAGGGGGCTAGCGGTGATCCCTACGAGCAGTACTTC
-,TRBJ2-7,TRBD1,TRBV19,CASSMTGGRYEQYF,TGTGCCAGTAGTATGACAGGGGGGCGCTACGAGCAGTACTTC
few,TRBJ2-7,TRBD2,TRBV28,CASSFLQGSGTGQYF,TGTGCCAGCAGTTTCCTACAGGGTAGCGGGACGGGGCAGTACTTC
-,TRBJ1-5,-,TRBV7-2,CASSLWGVDQPQHF,TGTGCCAGCAGCTTATGGGGGGTAGATCAGCCCCAGCATTTT
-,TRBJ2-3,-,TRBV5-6,CASTPGGTPSTDTQYF,TGTGCCAGCACTCCAGGGGGGACCCCAAGCACAGATACGCAGTATTTT
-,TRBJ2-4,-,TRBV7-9,CASSSQIIAKNIQYF,TGTGCCAGCAGCTCCCAGATTATAGCCAAAAACATTCAGTACTTC
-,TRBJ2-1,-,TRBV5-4,CASSLDSAEQFF,TGCGCCAGCAGCCTCGACTCGGCTGAGCAGTTCTTC
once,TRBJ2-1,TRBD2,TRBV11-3,CASSLGLAGLQFF,TGTGCCAGCAGCCTTGGACTAGCGGGTTTACAGTTCTTC
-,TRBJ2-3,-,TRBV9,CASSPMVADTQYF,TGTGCCAGCAGTCCCATGGTAGCAGATACGCAGTATTTT
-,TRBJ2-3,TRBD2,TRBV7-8,CASSTGGGTQYF,TGTGCCAGCAGCACAGGCGGGGGGACGCAGTATTTT
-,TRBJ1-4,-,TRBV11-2,CASSLFRETNEKLFF,TGTGCCAGCAGCTTATTCCGGGAGACTAATGAAAAACTGTTTTTT
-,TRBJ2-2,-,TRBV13,CASSLSGELFF,TGTGCCAGCAGCCTATCCGGGGAGCTGTTTTTT
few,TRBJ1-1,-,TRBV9,CASSRTTGGSFTEAFF,TGTGCCAGCAGCCGGACGACAGGCGGATCCTTCACTGAAGCTTTCTTT
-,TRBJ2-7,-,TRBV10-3,CAISDFDSSYEQYF,TGTGCCATCAGTGACTTCGACAGCTCCTACGAGCAGTACTTC
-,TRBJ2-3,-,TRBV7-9,CASSLEGSRTDTQYF,TGTGCCAGCAGCTTAGAGGGGTCCCGCACAGATACGCAGTATTTT
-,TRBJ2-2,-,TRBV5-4,CASSTLAAPGELFF,TGTGCCAGCAGCACGCTTGCGGCCCCCGGGGAGCTGTTTTTT
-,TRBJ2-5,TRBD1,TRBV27,CASSLLQSGTGEPGTQYF,TGTGCCAGCAGTCTTCTCCAATCCGGGACAGGAGAACCGGGGACCCAGTACTTC
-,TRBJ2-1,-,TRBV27,CASSFQGPRGRGDEQFF,TGTGCCAGCAGTTTCCAGGGCCCCAGGGGCCGGGGTGATGAGCAGTTCTTC